The T cell receptor beta chain under discussion was sequenced for a study of shared clonotypes between healthy human individuals. General study points: Clonotype sharing among donors, it was expected, would be affected by sequencing depth.

V lost 5 bases to trimming and J lost 8 bases; unmatched junction nucleotides: 16. This CDR3 is built from 17 residues. Germline V gene lookup returns CDR1 SGHNT and CDR2 YENEEA. About this clone: The antigen is unknown.

Deep was the level at which the assay was run. Some 30,000 T cell genomes, or 200 to 250 ng DNA, went into the sorted-subset replicate PCRs. The table came from immunoSEQ multiplex PCR; TCRdb's copy has only in-frame clones and leaves some out. The data contain more than 2,000,000 clones, around nine tenths of them singletons. V gene TRBV11-3 combines with J gene TRBJ2-1, with TRBD2 matching over 9 bases. The clonotype comes from a man between 18 and 35 years old in good health. The specimen was naive CD4+ T cells sorted from blood. Sample subset: CD45RA+ positively selected. The CDR3 loop is CASSQSPPAGGLDEQFF. Written as DNA, the CDR3 is TGTGCCAGCAGCCAGTCCCCCCCAGCGGGAGGCCTGGATGAGCAGTTCTTC.